This T cell receptor beta chain was identified in a study of vaccination effects on CD4 cells after COVID-19 (dated by TCRdb to 2022 to 2024). Background on the whole study: Post-vaccine samples across the study were collected a median of 72 days after the second dose, with a range of 14 to 241. A total of 9 to 11 COVID-19 convalescent patients and a handful of SARS-CoV-2-naive healthy vaccine recipients were included in the full study. In the study, cultures from other donors were sequenced using the Oncomine TCR Beta short-read assay on an Illumina iSeq 100. SARS-CoV-2 spike-specific CD4+ TCR repertoires from before and after mRNA vaccination were compared in COVID-19 convalescent patients and in infection-naive vaccine recipients. The paper's findings and limits, for the study overall: Limitations of the study were the small number of convalescent patients and the absence of early post-infection timepoints. Among healthy vaccine recipients, nearly all vaccine-induced clones were SARS-CoV-2 mono-reactive, and only 1 of 255 was cross-reactive with common cold coronaviruses. At late post-vaccination timepoints, both infection-induced and vaccine-induced clones showed marked clonal contraction, consistent with waning T cell responses.

Details on this clone: Its antigen is currently not known. It has no much larger one-base neighbor in the sample; base qualities were not kept.

In the ViraFEST assay, PBMC were stimulated with viral peptide pools, and TCR sequencing was then used to find antigen-specific CD4+ T cell clonotypes based on their expansion. After around eleven days of culture, CD4+ T cells were isolated with the EasySep CD4+ T cell isolation kit. Each participant got two doses of an mRNA SARS-CoV-2 vaccine, either BNT162b2 or mRNA-1273. The absence of prior SARS-CoV-2 infection in healthy vaccine recipients was confirmed by negative nucleocapsid antibodies before and after vaccination. About 2.2 million PBMC per well were cultured in IMDM with around 5.3% human AB serum, 10 IU/ml IL-2 and gentamicin, plus 10 ug/ml peptides. Half of the culture medium was replaced with fresh IL-2-containing medium on days 3 and 7. Unless otherwise noted, each peptide stimulation condition was cultured in triplicate wells. Using Ficoll-Paque Plus gradient centrifugation, PBMC were separated from whole blood and then either used fresh or cryopreserved at -140C. The overlapping peptide pools covered the spike proteins of SARS-CoV-2 and of the common cold coronaviruses HCoV-NL63, HCoV-OC43 and HCoV-229E. The QIAamp micro DNA kit was used to extract genomic DNA from the cultured CD4+ T cells.

The library was generated by the immunoSEQ multiplex PCR assay. TCR beta CDR3 sequencing was performed on DNA from the cultured, isolated CD4+ T cells. For the original study's pipeline: The analysis removed non-productive TCR sequences, trimmed reads to the CDR3 region, and retained only CDR3s that were 7 or more amino acids long. The MANAFEST web app was used to pick out antigen-specific clonotypes by comparing their expansion in peptide wells with that in reference cultures. For clones to be considered positive, expansion at FDR<0.05 versus reference and all other wells, an odds ratio above 5, and a frequency above 0.1% in two replicate wells were required. Cross-reactive clonotypes were defined as significantly expanded in SARS-CoV-2 spike wells and in at least one common cold coronavirus spike condition. Using the stringdist R package, CDR3 similarity was measured by Levenshtein distance, and unrooted trees were constructed with ape in R 3.6.1. Drawn from immuneACCESS, this table holds only the in-frame rearrangements with V and J called that TCRdb kept. Clones are partly lost; checked studies trace under half to an unresolved V gene and leave the rest unexplained. V, J and clone size derive from that table, while D and trimming were established from the DNA sequence. The sample table shows around 30,000 clones, and roughly 68% are seen once. About 17% of the sample comes from the top ten.

From a lookup of the germline V gene, CDR1 and CDR2 are SNHLY and FYNNEI. The CDR3 measures 15 amino acids from cysteine to phenylalanine. Only CDR3 DNA remains: 45 bases, in frame from the first base. V lost 6 bases and J lost 0 bases; the stretch between them is 9 bases long. Sequences were derived from CD4+ T cells from PBMCs cultured with HCoV-OC43 spike peptides, sampled after COVID-19 vaccination. The label giving this sample's cell subset or site can be read as: HCoV-OC43 spike overlapping peptide pool stimulation. The sequence joins TRBV2 to TRBJ1-6; 5 matching bases give a weak D call of TRBD1. The clonotype comes from a human donor who received a COVID-19 vaccine. The CDR3 reads CASSRQSSYNSPLHF. At the DNA level, the sequence is TGTGCCAGCAGCCGACAGAGCTCCTATAATTCACCCCTCCACTTT.